This record concerns one T cell receptor (beta chain) sequence. Its antigen is currently unknown. With baseline, cycle 4 day 1, and cycle 7 day 1 as timepoints, blood was sampled. Profiling relied on immunoSEQ multiplex PCR, and the TCRdb table lists in-frame clones only, not all of them. The sample holds roughly 53,000 clones, approximately 93% seen once. The sample is drawn from a study of OX40 agonist ivuxolimab in advanced cancers. Study results and caveats: CD8+ T cells showed, on average, more clonal expansion than CD4+ cells.

The CDR3 spans 15 residues. The germline CDR1 and CDR2 sequences are SGHVS and FQNEAQ. Deletions cut 5 bases from V and 1 base from J, with 12 bases between. This chain joins TRBV7-8 and TRBJ1-5; a possible D gene is TRBD1 (6 bases). The source of this sequence is an adult with an advanced solid tumor such as melanoma, head and neck, liver or kidney cancer. Specimen: CD4+ or CD8+ T cells sorted from blood, collected in a trial of the OX40 agonist ivuxolimab. CDR3 DNA sequence: TGTGCCAGCAGCCTCTTCAGGGGAAGCAATCAGCCCCAGCATTTT. Amino acids: CASSLFRGSNQPQHF. The variable domain in full, with the rest retrieved from reference TRBV7-8 and TRBJ1-5, is GAGVSQSPRYKVAKRGQDVALRCDPISGHVSLFWYQQALGQGPEFLTYFQNEAQLDKSGLPSDRFFAERPEGSVSTLKIQRTQQEDSAVYLCASSLFRGSNQPQHFGDGTRLSIL.